Shown below are 27 T cell receptor beta chains from a single sample sequenced in a study of T cell changes during pregnancy in multiple sclerosis. The repertoire was sequenced with immunoSEQ multiplex PCR; TCRdb's copy has only in-frame clones and lacks some. The repertoire holds 95,000 to 150,000 clones, with 80% to 95% as singletons. The starting material was peripheral blood, obtained before pregnancy. Every receptor here comes from a female donor with multiple sclerosis, enrolled in a pregnancy study.

The chain recombines TRBV9 with TRBJ2-1; TRBD2 matches at 7 bases. Germline values: CDR1 SGDLS, CDR2 YYNGEE. V shed 0 bases, J shed 4 bases, and the junction held 1 base outside the gene matches. This CDR3 spans 14 amino acids. The CDR3: CASSVVGGYNEQFF. In DNA form, the CDR3 reads TGTGCCAGCAGCGTAGTGGGAGGGTACAATGAGCAGTTCTTC.

The genes are TRBV28 and TRBJ1-1; tentatively, D is TRBD1 (6 bases). Per the germline V gene, CDR1 is MDHEN and CDR2 is SYDVKM. V shed 4 bases and J shed 11 bases, with 14 bases lying between them. The CDR3 length is 12 residues. The CDR3 protein is CASSYLQGSAFF. The CDR3 coding sequence is TGTGCCAGCAGTTACTTACAGGGATCGGCTTTCTTT.

The CDR3 spells CASSPGTVPETQYF. The CDR3 DNA reads TGCGCCAGCAGCCCGGGGACAGTTCCAGAGACCCAGTACTTC. The chain combines TRBV5-1 with TRBJ2-5; 7 bases align to TRBD1. V trimming: 4 bases; J trimming: 4 bases; junction bases outside the gene matches: 7. This CDR3 is 14 amino acids long. Germline lookup yields CDR1 SGHRS and CDR2 YFSETQ. The full variable domain, its missing parts supplied by reference TRBV5-1 and TRBJ2-5, is KAGVTQTPRYLIKTRGQQVTLSCSPISGHRSVSWYQQTPGQGLQFLFEYFSETQRNKGNFPGRFSGRQFSNSRSEMNVSTLELGDSALYLCASSPGTVPETQYFGPGTRLLVL.

The V call is TRBV4-1, the J call TRBJ1-6; D unresolved. This CDR3 contains 13 residues. V lost 1 base and J lost 10, with 8 bases in between. CDR1 is MGHRA and CDR2 is YSYEKL in the germline V gene. The CDR3, as DNA: TGCGCCAGCAGCCAAGCAAGTAGCTCACCCCTCCACTTT. Amino acids: CASSQASSSPLHF.

The V call is TRBV7-9, the J call TRBJ2-3; 11 nucleotides match TRBD2. The V gene end was trimmed by 0 bases and the J gene end by 4 bases; junction bases not matched to a gene: 3. CDR3 size: 16 residues. Germline CDR1 is SEHNR and CDR2 is FQNEAQ (reference sequence). The CDR3 region is CASSLALAGGSDTQYF. The CDR3 DNA follows: TGTGCCAGCAGCTTAGCTCTAGCGGGAGGATCAGATACGCAGTATTTT.

This clone appeared once. In DNA, the CDR3 is TGTGCCAGCAGCGTAGATGGCAGGGCGAACACTGAAGCTTTCTTT. Its protein product is CASSVDGRANTEAFF. The chain links TRBV9 to TRBJ1-1, with D perhaps matching TRBD1 (5 bases). CDR3 length: 15 amino acids. The V end lost 0 bases, the J end lost 1 base, and 10 bases lay between the germline ends. Germline CDR1 SGDLS, CDR2 YYNGEE.

The rearrangement joins TRBV2 to TRBJ2-1, with 7 bases aligning to TRBD1. Trimming at V came to 5 bases and at J to 5 bases, leaving 9 bases not matched to a gene. This CDR3 is 15 amino acids long. Germline V gene sequence: CDR1 SNHLY, CDR2 FYNNEI. The CDR3 DNA sequence: TGTGCCAGCAGTTACCCCCGGGACAGAAACAATGAGCAGTTCTTC. Its protein product is CASSYPRDRNNEQFF.

This clone showed up just once. The V gene is TRBV7-9, the J gene TRBJ2-1; 9 positions match TRBD2. The CDR3 consists of 14 residues. Germline lookup yields CDR1 SEHNR and CDR2 FQNEAQ (reference sequence). The ends lost 5 bases at V and 5 bases at J; junction bases unmatched: 4. CDR3 nucleotide sequence: TGTGCCAGCAGCCTGACTAGCGGAGACAATGAGCAGTTCTTC. Translating gives CASSLTSGDNEQFF.

To note about this clone: Other DNA variants within this sample encode the same CDR3. V gene TRBV9 combines with J gene TRBJ2-1; TRBD1 is a possible D gene (6 bases). Germline-derived CDR1 and CDR2 are SGDLS and YYNGEE. Trimming shortened V by 2 bases and J by 3 bases, and 6 bases separated the two germline ends. This CDR3 is 13 amino acids long. The DNA of the CDR3 is TGTGCCAGCAGCGTGGACAGCTACAATGAGCAGTTCTTC. Translated, it gives CASSVDSYNEQFF.

CDR3 in amino acids: CASSLGWPGIGGELFF. As DNA, the CDR3 is TGTGCCAGCAGCTTAGGGTGGCCAGGGATTGGCGGGGAGCTGTTTTTT. The chain uses TRBV7-7 and TRBJ2-2; weak D call: TRBD1 (5 bases). There are 16 residues in the CDR3. V was clipped by 1 base and J by 7 bases, with 16 bases between them. Germline V CDR1 and CDR2: SSHAT, FNYEAQ (reference sequence).

This chain links TRBV27 with TRBJ1-2; 8 nucleotides line up with TRBD1. The J segment lost 3 bases and the V segment lost 5 bases, leaving 8 bases of the junction unmatched. Per the germline V gene, CDR1 is MNHEY and CDR2 is SMNVEV (reference sequence). The CDR3 is 15 residues long. The DNA of the CDR3 is TGTGCCAGCAGTCCCTTGGACAGGGTTGACTATGGCTACACCTTC. This sequence encodes CASSPLDRVDYGYTF.

The J gene is TRBJ2-7, the V gene TRBV6-5; 7 bases align to TRBD1. The CDR3 is 15 amino acids. With 2 bases clipped from V and 1 base from J, the junction kept 5 bases outside the gene matches. Germline V lookup: CDR1 MNHEY, CDR2 SVGAGI. The CDR3 DNA sequence: TGTGCCAGCAGTTACGCGCTGGGACAGTCCTACGAGCAGTACTTC. Translation: CASSYALGQSYEQYF.

The J gene is TRBJ1-1, the V gene TRBV7-2; D might be TRBD1 (5 bases). Germline V CDR1 and CDR2: SGHTA, FQGNSA. CDR3 size: 15 residues. The V and J ends lost 5 bases and 2 bases respectively, with 15 bases between them. The CDR3 region has the DNA TGTGCCAGCAGCCTCCACAGGAATCCTAACACTGAAGCTTTCTTT. This encodes CASSLHRNPNTEAFF.

The rearrangement links TRBV2 to TRBJ1-1, with 7 bases aligning to TRBD1. Per the germline V gene, CDR1 is SNHLY and CDR2 is FYNNEI. Germline trimming cut 5 bases from V and 5 bases from J; bases unmatched to any gene: 2. The CDR3 spans 12 residues. Written as DNA, the CDR3 is TGTGCCAGCAGTTCACAGGGGACTGAAGCTTTCTTT. As protein: CASSSQGTEAFF.

The V gene is TRBV5-1, the J gene TRBJ1-6; TRBD1 aligns across 8 bases. Trimming cost V 7 bases and J 0 bases; bases outside gene matches: 0. The CDR3 extends over 14 amino acids. The germline V gene encodes CDR1 SGHRS and CDR2 YFSETQ. CDR3 in amino acids: CASGQGSYNSPLHF. Here the CDR3 DNA reads TGCGCCAGCGGACAGGGCTCCTATAATTCACCCCTCCACTTT.

V usage is TRBV6-1 and J usage is TRBJ2-7, with D possibly being TRBD1 (6 bases). V gave up 4 bases and J gave up 1 base, with 14 bases separating them. Germline CDR1 is MNHNS and CDR2 is SASEGT. The CDR3 consists of 15 residues. The CDR3 region has the DNA TGTGCCAGCAGTGCCCGGACAGTCTTTTCCTACGAGCAGTACTTC. Amino acid sequence: CASSARTVFSYEQYF.

This clone appeared a single time. The V and J genes are TRBV6-1 and TRBJ1-1, with 9 bases lining up with TRBD1. With 5 bases clipped from V and 7 bases from J, the junction kept 2 bases outside the gene matches. Germline loops: CDR1 MNHNS, CDR2 SASEGT. CDR3 length: 12 amino acids. The CDR3, as DNA: TGTGCCAGCAGTCGACAGGGGGTTGAAGCTTTCTTT. This gives the protein CASSRQGVEAFF.

This chain links TRBV19 with TRBJ2-7; possibly TRBD1 for D (6 bases). Germline values: CDR1 LNHDA, CDR2 SQIVND (reference sequence). This CDR3 spans 12 amino acids. Trimming removed 5 bases from V and 9 bases from J, with 14 bases in between. DNA of the CDR3: TGTGCCAGTAGTGGACAGCTACGAAGGCAGTACTTC. It codes for CASSGQLRRQYF.

This rearrangement joins TRBV29-1 to TRBJ1-4; 9 bases line up with TRBD1. CDR1 and CDR2 (germline): SQVTM, ANQGSEA. The trim removed 7 bases at V and 2 bases at J, leaving 2 bases unmatched. This CDR3 comprises 13 residues. The DNA for the CDR3 is TGCAGCGCTGGACAGGGGACTAATGAAAAACTGTTTTTT. It specifies CSAGQGTNEKLFF.

The sample holds one count of this clone. V gene TRBV21-1 combines with J gene TRBJ1-3; the table names TRBD1, a call not compared with the DNA. TRBV21-1 is reported as a pseudogene. The CDR3 contains 23 residues. The CDR3 DNA reads as TGTGCCAGCAGCAAAGTCGCATGGAGTAACCCAAACCGGACACGGCCCTCTGGAAACACCATATATTTT. It encodes CASSKVAWSNPNRTRPSGNTIYF.

The count of this clone is one. This sequence joins TRBV6-1 and TRBJ2-3, with 12 bases that match TRBD2. The CDR3 spans 15 residues. Germline V gene lookup returns CDR1 MNHNS and CDR2 SASEGT. Trimming took 7 bases from V and 3 from J; bases not matched to a gene: 5. As DNA, the CDR3 is TGTGCCAGCACACCGACTAGCGGGAGAACAGATACGCAGTATTTT. Amino acid sequence: CASTPTSGRTDTQYF.

The chain recombines TRBV9 with TRBJ2-1, with D possibly matching TRBD2 (5 bases). V gave up 4 bases and J gave up 9 bases, with 20 bases separating them. The CDR3 length is 15 residues. Germline lookup yields CDR1 SGDLS and CDR2 YYNGEE. The CDR3: CASSLAPSRAGEQFF. The DNA for the CDR3 is TGTGCCAGCAGCCTCGCCCCTTCGCGCGCGGGTGAGCAGTTCTTC. Full variable domain (outside the CDR3, taken from reference TRBV9 and TRBJ2-1): DSGVTQTPKHLITATGQRVTLRCSPRSGDLSVYWYQQSLDQGLQFLIQYYNGEERAKGNILERFSAQQFPDLHSELNLSSLELGDSALYFCASSLAPSRAGEQFFGPGTRLTVL.

The CDR3 reads CASSVPLAGTDTQYF. The CDR3, as DNA: TGTGCCAGCAGCGTTCCCCTAGCGGGCACAGATACGCAGTATTTT. This chain links TRBV9 with TRBJ2-3; 7 bases fit TRBD2. Germline CDR1 and CDR2: SGDLS and YYNGEE. Trimming took 2 bases from V and 1 from J; bases not matched to a gene: 4. The CDR3 is made up of 15 amino acids.

This clone has only a few counts. The gene calls are TRBV11-2 and TRBJ1-6; no definite D call. V was trimmed by 5 bases and J by 6 bases, leaving 8 bases between them. The germline CDR1 and CDR2 sequences are SGHAT and FQNNGV. The CDR3 runs to 13 residues. The CDR3 DNA is TGTGCCAGCAGCCTGCAGGCTAATTCACCCCTCCACTTT. It specifies CASSLQANSPLHF.

A remark on this clone: Other DNA sequences within the sample encode an identical CDR3. The chain employs TRBV6-1 and TRBJ2-4, with 7 bases fitting TRBD1. Unmatched junction bases numbered 5, after V lost 3 bases and J lost 0 bases. This CDR3 is built from 16 residues. Germline assignment: CDR1 MNHNS and CDR2 SASEGT. This CDR3 is CASSERQGLAKNIQYF. The CDR3 coding sequence is TGTGCCAGCAGTGAGCGACAGGGCTTAGCCAAAAACATTCAGTACTTC.

V gene TRBV6-1 combines with J gene TRBJ2-3, with a tentative D call TRBD2 (6 bases). V lost 5 bases and J lost 2, with 11 bases in between. Germline loops: CDR1 MNHNS, CDR2 SASEGT. The CDR3 is made up of 14 amino acids. CDR3 DNA: TGTGCCAGCAGTACCCGGGACTCCACAGATACGCAGTATTTT. As protein: CASSTRDSTDTQYF.

The gene calls are TRBV23-1 and TRBJ1-5; no clear D gene. TRBV23-1 is an ORF for which the function is uncertain. The length of the CDR3 is 14 residues. Trimming left V 1 base short and J 4 bases short, with 8 bases between. The CDR3 nucleotides read TGCGCCAGCAGTCAATGGCGCGGTAATCAGCCCCAGCATTTT. Translating it yields CASSQWRGNQPQHF.